Described below is a single T cell receptor beta chain sequence and its context. The antigen is undetermined. From the 5' RACE reads, TCRdb called clonotypes with MiXCR, one entry per CDR3 protein. The sample records under 300,000 distinct CDR3 sequences, more than 13% being singletons. This record belongs to a study of identical twins. Study conclusions and caveats: Carriage of fewer insertions was seen in abundant cord blood beta clonotypes, whereas memory repertoires showed none.

CDR1 and CDR2 from the germline V gene are SGDLS and YYNGEE. V was pared by 4 bases and J by 7 bases, with 18 bases between. CDR3 length: 15 residues. This sequence was found in a woman between 18 and 30 years old in good health. The gene calls are TRBV9 and TRBJ2-1; D ambiguous. Source material: memory (CD45RO+) T cells sorted from blood. For the CDR3, the DNA is TGTGCCAGCAGCTACCACATTGTGGCCTTAAATGAGCAGTTCTTC. Its protein product is CASSYHIVALNEQFF.